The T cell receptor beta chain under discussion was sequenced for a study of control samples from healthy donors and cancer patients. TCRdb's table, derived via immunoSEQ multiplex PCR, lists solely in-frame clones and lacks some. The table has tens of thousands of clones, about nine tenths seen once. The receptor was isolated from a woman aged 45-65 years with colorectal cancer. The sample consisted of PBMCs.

CDR3 sequence: CASSPGRVNGYTF. CDR3 sequence (DNA): TGCGCCAGCAGCCCGGGGCGGGTTAATGGCTACACCTTC. The rearrangement joins TRBV5-1 to TRBJ1-2; D may be TRBD1 (5 bases). Trimming removed 4 bases at V and 6 bases at J, with 13 bases between. The CDR3 consists of 13 residues. Germline values: CDR1 SGHRS, CDR2 YFSETQ.